This T cell receptor beta chain appears in the sequencing data of a study of OX40 agonist ivuxolimab in advanced cancers. In terms of the full investigation: Ivuxolimab was an agonistic, fully human IgG2 monoclonal antibody directed against OX40 (CD134), a costimulatory receptor. Partial responses occurred in three dose-escalation patients, of whom one had hepatocellular carcinoma and two had cutaneous melanoma. Intravenous ivuxolimab was administered to patients every 2 weeks at six dose levels: 0.01, 0.1, 0.3, 1.5, 3 and 10 mg/kg. The paper covers the monotherapy dose-escalation part of the phase I ivuxolimab trial, which included N of about 50 patients. In the dose-escalation cohort, more than 75% of patients were male, and the mean age was about 55 years, with a range of 23 to 79. Patients were allowed to have had prior anti-PD-1, anti-PD-L1 or anti-CTLA-4 therapy, and around 41% of the dose-escalation patients had previously received checkpoint inhibitors. Peripheral TCRbeta sequencing was intended to test whether TCR sequence diversity was altered and clonal T-cell expansion was caused by ivuxolimab. Among the approximately 54 dose-escalation patients, around 19 had hepatocellular carcinoma, 15 or so melanoma, 9 renal cell carcinoma and 9 head and neck cancer.

From a lookup of the germline V gene, CDR1 and CDR2 are SGHAT and FQNNGV. V sheds 0 bases and J sheds 9 bases, leaving 14 bases between their ends. There are 14 amino acids in the CDR3, from cysteine to phenylalanine inclusive. CDR3 DNA only is kept here, 42 bases in frame from base 1. The trial excluded patients who had a history of autoimmune disease or who were on systemic immunosuppression. In every dose cohort, peripheral blood was drawn for TCR sequencing at baseline, cycle 4 day 1, and cycle 7 day 1. Samples came from an open-label, multicenter, first-in-human phase I dose-escalation trial of ivuxolimab. Adults with locally advanced or metastatic melanoma, renal cell carcinoma, hepatocellular carcinoma or head and neck squamous cell carcinoma were enrolled in the trial. Before TCR sequencing, CD4+ T cells and CD8+ T cells from peripheral blood were sorted into separate populations. Genomic DNA was extracted from sorted cells for sequencing of the TCRbeta CDR3 region. The immunoSEQ Assay was used to sequence the TCRbeta CDR3 regions. TCRdb carries this immuneACCESS record with in-frame sequences only. Its versions omit some clonotypes, under half of them owing to an unresolved V gene in the studies checked, with the rest unexplained. Within this sample are around 60,000 clones, with 65% to 85% of them counted one time only. Clones ranked in the top ten supply 1.9% of the sample.

Concerning this clone itself: Its target antigen remains unknown. Base-call qualities are not available, and no considerably larger clone is one nucleotide away.

The investigation overall reported the following: At doses of 0.1 to 3.0 mg/kg, clonal expansion of both CD4+ and CD8+ blood T cells was observed from baseline to week 6. The antigen specificity of the clonally expanded peripheral T cells was not determined. In partial responders in the 0.1-3.0 mg/kg groups, normalized peripheral clonal expansion was found to be among the lowest, especially among CD8+ T cells. Low levels of normalized T-cell clonal expansion were also seen in some patients who did not respond. After ivuxolimab, expanded clones were on average more numerous among CD8+ T cells than among CD4+ T cells.

Rearrangement joined TRBV11-2 to TRBJ1-1; possibly the D gene is TRBD1, per 5 matching bases. The source was CD4+ or CD8+ T cells sorted from blood, collected in a trial of the OX40 agonist ivuxolimab. This clonotype was obtained from an adult with an advanced solid tumor such as melanoma, head and neck, liver or kidney cancer. Read as DNA, the sequence is TGTGCCAGCAGCTTAGATCACGGTTGGGGGAAAGCTTTCTTT. It encodes CASSLDHGWGKAFF.